A selection of T cell receptor beta chains follows, all from one sample in a study of shared clonotypes between healthy human individuals. The data were produced by immunoSEQ multiplex PCR, yet TCRdb's version contains in-frame clones alone and is incomplete. The table shows 600,000 or so clones, with approximately 95% occurring only once. Sequences were obtained from naive CD8+ T cells sorted from blood. All receptors come from a woman in her twenties or thirties in good health. CDR3s include the opening cysteine and the closing phenylalanine or tryptophan. A D gene is named only where the DNA matches it firmly. Only some rows state a clone size, as once, few, many or a class for expanded clones.

CDR3 DNA: TGTGCCAGATTGAGGGAGGGCCCAGGCGATGAGCAGTTCTTC
CDR3 protein: CARLREGPGDEQFF
V gene: TRBV2
J gene: TRBJ2-1
clone size: .
D gene: TRBD2

CDR3 DNA: TGTGCCAGCAGCACGACTAGCTTATCCTCCTACAATGAGCAGTTCTTC
CDR3 protein: CASSTTSLSSYNEQFF
V gene: TRBV11-2
J gene: TRBJ2-1
clone size: .
D gene: TRBD2

CDR3 DNA: TGTGCCAGCAGCAATTACGAGCAGTACTTC
CDR3 protein: CASSNYEQYF
V gene: TRBV6-1
J gene: TRBJ2-7
clone size: .
D gene: .

CDR3 DNA: TGCGCCAGCACCCGATTCGGGGGGGGCTATGGCTACACCTTC
CDR3 protein: CASTRFGGGYGYTF
V gene: TRBV4-1
J gene: TRBJ1-2
clone size: .
D gene: .

CDR3 DNA: TGTGCCACGGATAGGACGGCCAGCTACGAGCAGTACTTC
CDR3 protein: CATDRTASYEQYF
V gene: TRBV2
J gene: TRBJ2-7
clone size: .
D gene: .

CDR3 DNA: TGCGCCAGCAGCTTGTTTCCTAGCGGGGGTTCCTACGAGCAGTACTTC
CDR3 protein: CASSLFPSGGSYEQYF
V gene: TRBV5-1
J gene: TRBJ2-7
clone size: .
D gene: TRBD2

CDR3 DNA: TGTGCCAGCTCACCAACATCCCCGCCTACATCCTACGAGCAGTACTTC
CDR3 protein: CASSPTSPPTSYEQYF
V gene: TRBV18
J gene: TRBJ2-7
clone size: .
D gene: .

CDR3 DNA: TGTGCCAGCAGACGGGGCCCCGGGGGTGAGCAGTACTTC
CDR3 protein: CASRRGPGGEQYF
V gene: TRBV6-5
J gene: TRBJ2-7
clone size: .
D gene: .

CDR3 DNA: TGTGCCAGCAGTTCTAGAGCGGGAGACTTCTACAATGAGCAGTTCTTC
CDR3 protein: CASSSRAGDFYNEQFF
V gene: TRBV7-9
J gene: TRBJ2-1
clone size: .
D gene: TRBD2

CDR3 DNA: TGTGCCAGTAGCCCGGGACAGGGGTCGCATCAGCCCCAGCATTTT
CDR3 protein: CASSPGQGSHQPQHF
V gene: TRBV19
J gene: TRBJ1-5
clone size: .
D gene: TRBD1

CDR3 DNA: TGTGCCAGCAGTTCCATCAGGGCTCAGCCCCAGCATTTT
CDR3 protein: CASSSIRAQPQHF
V gene: TRBV28
J gene: TRBJ1-5
clone size: once
D gene: .

CDR3 DNA: TGCGCCAGCAGCCCGAAGACTAGCGGATTATCCTACGAGCAGTACTTC
CDR3 protein: CASSPKTSGLSYEQYF
V gene: TRBV4-1
J gene: TRBJ2-7
clone size: .
D gene: TRBD2

CDR3 DNA: TGTGCCAGCAGCTTACAACTAGCGGGAGGGCCGGGTTTAGATACGCAGTATTTT
CDR3 protein: CASSLQLAGGPGLDTQYF
V gene: TRBV7-9
J gene: TRBJ2-3
clone size: .
D gene: TRBD2

CDR3 DNA: TGCAGCGTTGAGGACCTGGAGTCTGGGGCCAACGTCCTGACTTTC
CDR3 protein: CSVEDLESGANVLTF
V gene: TRBV29-1
J gene: TRBJ2-6
clone size: .
D gene: .

CDR3 DNA: TGTGCCAGTAGTATTCAACCCTTCGGCGAGCAGTACTTC
CDR3 protein: CASSIQPFGEQYF
V gene: TRBV19
J gene: TRBJ2-7
clone size: .
D gene: .

CDR3 DNA: TGTGCCAGCAGCTTAGGAATGGGGTGGTACGAGCAGTACTTC
CDR3 protein: CASSLGMGWYEQYF
V gene: TRBV7-2
J gene: TRBJ2-7
clone size: .
D gene: .

CDR3 DNA: TGTGCCAGCAAGACGGACAGGAGGACTATGAACACTGAAGCTTTCTTT
CDR3 protein: CASKTDRRTMNTEAFF
V gene: TRBV6-4
J gene: TRBJ1-1
clone size: .
D gene: TRBD1

CDR3 DNA: TGTGCCAGCAGTTTACTACTAGCGTCAGGCTACAATGAGCAGTTCTTC
CDR3 protein: CASSLLLASGYNEQFF
V gene: TRBV27
J gene: TRBJ2-1
clone size: .
D gene: TRBD2

CDR3 DNA: TGTGCCAGCAGCTTGGTGCCAGCTCCGACTAGCGGGAGGTCGGGAGATACGCAGTATTTT
CDR3 protein: CASSLVPAPTSGRSGDTQYF
V gene: TRBV5-4
J gene: TRBJ2-3
clone size: once
D gene: TRBD2

CDR3 DNA: TGCGCCAGCAGCCAAGTGGCGGGAGCCCCCGATGAGCAGTTCTTC
CDR3 protein: CASSQVAGAPDEQFF
V gene: TRBV4-1
J gene: TRBJ2-1
clone size: .
D gene: TRBD2

CDR3 DNA: TGTGCCAGCAGCCCAGGGGCGGGGGAAAAGTTCTTC
CDR3 protein: CASSPGAGEKFF
V gene: TRBV4-2
J gene: TRBJ2-1
clone size: .
D gene: .

CDR3 DNA: TGTGCCATCAGTGAGTCGAGTCTGCGCGGGGAGCAGTACTTC
CDR3 protein: CAISESSLRGEQYF
V gene: TRBV10-3
J gene: TRBJ2-7
clone size: .
D gene: .

CDR3 DNA: TGTGCCAGCAGCTTAACAGCAGGGTTCGACACTGAAGCTTTCTTT
CDR3 protein: CASSLTAGFDTEAFF
V gene: TRBV11-2
J gene: TRBJ1-1
clone size: .
D gene: .

CDR3 DNA: TGTGCCAGCAGTGTCTCGGCGGGAGCGACCTACGAGCAGTACTTC
CDR3 protein: CASSVSAGATYEQYF
V gene: TRBV2
J gene: TRBJ2-7
clone size: .
D gene: TRBD2

CDR3 DNA: TGCGCCAGCAGCGGATTCTCCGGGACCTCCTACGAGCAGTACTTC
CDR3 protein: CASSGFSGTSYEQYF
V gene: TRBV5-1
J gene: TRBJ2-7
clone size: .
D gene: .

CDR3 DNA: TGTGCCAGCAGTTTCCGGGGGGGATTAGGGACAGTGAACACTGAAGCTTTCTTT
CDR3 protein: CASSFRGGLGTVNTEAFF
V gene: TRBV28
J gene: TRBJ1-1
clone size: .
D gene: TRBD1